Listed below are T cell receptor beta chains from one sample, sequenced in a study of T cells in Graves' hyperthyroidism and ophthalmopathy. TCRdb recomputed calls from the multiplex PCR reads with MiXCR, one row per CDR3 protein. The sample records 350,000 to 500,000 distinct CDR3 sequences, 12% to 15% being singletons. Sequenced sample: blood. The receptors originated from a young woman with Graves' hyperthyroidism. Both conserved end residues are part of each CDR3. D genes are given only for firm matches. Clone size is not always given. Where it is, it says once, few, many or a class for expanded clones.

CDR3 length	D gene	V gene	J gene	clone size	CDR3 DNA	CDR3 protein
15	TRBD1	TRBV7-9	TRBJ2-7	few	TGTGCCAGCAGCTTAAGCTTTGGACAGGGGTACGAGCAGTACTTC	CASSLSFGQGYEQYF
13	.	TRBV10-3	TRBJ2-5	many	TGTGCCATCAGCCTCGGGACTCAAGAGACCCAGTACTTC	CAISLGTQETQYF
14	.	TRBV12-3/TRBV12-4	TRBJ1-2	few	TGTGCCAGCAGCCCGAGGAGGCGCGACTATGGCTACACCTTC	CASSPRRRDYGYTF
11	.	TRBV28	TRBJ1-1	many	TGTGCCAGCAGTTGGGTCACTGAAGCTTTCTTT	CASSWVTEAFF
13	.	TRBV29-1	TRBJ1-1	few	TGCAGCGCTGGACAGACCATGAACACTGAAGCTTTCTTT	CSAGQTMNTEAFF
11	TRBD2	TRBV20-1	TRBJ2-7	many	TGCAGTGCTAGCGGGGGGTACGAGCAGTACTTC	CSASGGYEQYF
13	.	TRBV9	TRBJ1-1	few	TGTGCCAGCAGCGTAGATGTGAACACTGAAGCTTTCTTT	CASSVDVNTEAFF
16	TRBD2	TRBV3-1	TRBJ2-1	many	TGTGCCAGCAGCCTAAGCGGCCTAGCGGGAGACGGTGAGCAGTTCTTC	CASSLSGLAGDGEQFF
13	.	TRBV12-3/TRBV12-4	TRBJ2-7	many	TGTGCCAGCAGTTGGGCGGATGCCTACGAGCAGTACTTC	CASSWADAYEQYF
16	TRBD1	TRBV6-2/TRBV6-3	TRBJ1-2	.	TGTGCCAGCAGATTGCGGGGACAGCGGATTATCGATGGCTACACCTTC	CASRLRGQRIIDGYTF
13	.	TRBV4-1	TRBJ1-1	once	TGCGCCAGCAGCCTAAAGGCGGACACTGAAGCTTTCTTT	CASSLKADTEAFF
17	.	TRBV10-1	TRBJ2-7	.	TGCGCCAGCAGTGCAACAGTCCGGGACACGTGGACCTACGAGCAGTACTTC	CASSATVRDTWTYEQYF
13	.	TRBV20-1	TRBJ1-1	many	TGCAGTGCTAGAAGACAGCTGAACACTGAAGCTTTCTTT	CSARRQLNTEAFF
17	.	TRBV6-2/TRBV6-3	TRBJ1-1	few	TGTGCCAGCAGTTATATGTCAGGGGTCCACATGAACACTGAAGCTTTCTTT	CASSYMSGVHMNTEAFF
13	.	TRBV9	TRBJ1-1	few	TGTGCCAGCAGCCCCGATGAGGACAGCCCAGCTTTCTTT	CASSPDEDSPAFF
17	TRBD1	TRBV11-1	TRBJ2-7	many	TGTGCCAGCAGCTTAATAAAGTCAGGACAGGCGACCTACGAGCAGTACTTC	CASSLIKSGQATYEQYF
17	TRBD1	TRBV7-9	TRBJ2-4	many	TGTGCCAGCAGCTTAGCTTGGGGTGACAGGGACAAAAACATTCAGTACTTC	CASSLAWGDRDKNIQYF
15	TRBD1	TRBV10-3	TRBJ1-1	.	TGTGCCATCAGTGAAATGACAGGGGTAAACACTGAAGCTTTCTTT	CAISEMTGVNTEAFF
15	.	TRBV5-8	TRBJ1-1	.	TGTGCCAGCAGCTTGGATCAGTGGGTGAGCACTGAAGCTTTCTTT	CASSLDQWVSTEAFF
14	.	TRBV3-1	TRBJ2-2	.	TGTGCCAGCAGCCAAGTTCGCTGGGCCTGGGAACTGTTTTTT	CASSQVRWAWELFF
12	.	TRBV9	TRBJ1-2	many	TGTGCCAGCAGCGCCACAGGGAATGGCTACACCTTC	CASSATGNGYTF
16	TRBD1	TRBV28	TRBJ2-1	.	TGTGCCAGCAGTTATCCGGGACAGGGGGTGAACAATGAGCAGTTCTTC	CASSYPGQGVNNEQFF
15	TRBD2	TRBV7-7	TRBJ2-3	many	TGTGCTAGCAGCACTAGCGGGAGAAGTCCAGATACGCAGTATTTT	CASSTSGRSPDTQYF
13	.	TRBV29-1	TRBJ2-1	.	TGCAGCGTTTTGTCGGGAGAGGGATATGAGCAGTTCTTC	CSVLSGEGYEQFF
14	.	TRBV20-1	TRBJ2-7	many	TGCAGTGCTAGAGATCGGGGGCAGGTCGGCGAGCAGTACTTC	CSARDRGQVGEQYF
12	.	TRBV7-9	TRBJ2-1	many	TGTGCCAGCAGCTTTGGGGACAATGAGCAGTTCTTC	CASSFGDNEQFF
19	TRBD1	TRBV19	TRBJ2-3	.	TGTGCCAGTAGTATACGGGGGGACCTCCGGGACAGGGGACCAGATACGCAGTATTTT	CASSIRGDLRDRGPDTQYF
15	TRBD1	TRBV19	TRBJ2-5	many	TGTGCCAGTAGTACCGGGACAGGGGGCCGAGAGACCCAGTACTTC	CASSTGTGGRETQYF
13	.	TRBV6-1	TRBJ2-7	few	TGTGCCAGCAGAGAAGCGGCCACCTACGAGCAGTACTTC	CASREAATYEQYF
14	TRBD1	TRBV30	TRBJ2-1	many	TGTGCCTGGACCTCCGGGACAGGGTCACACGAGCAGTTCTTC	CAWTSGTGSHEQFF
15	TRBD2	TRBV12-3/TRBV12-4	TRBJ2-1	many	TGTGCCAGCAGTTTGGTTAGGGAGGGCCTCAATGAGCAGTTCTTC	CASSLVREGLNEQFF
14	.	TRBV12-5	TRBJ2-1	many	TGTGCTAGTGGTTTGGGGGGACAAGGCAATGAGCAGTTCTTC	CASGLGGQGNEQFF
14	TRBD1	TRBV29-1	TRBJ2-1	many	TGCAGCGTGGGCAAGGTACAGGGGCCCCGAGAGCAGTTCTTC	CSVGKVQGPREQFF
14	TRBD1	TRBV6-2/TRBV6-3	TRBJ2-1	.	TGTGCCAGCAGTTTAGACAGGGGGAGGAATGAGCAGTTCTTC	CASSLDRGRNEQFF
16	TRBD1	TRBV6-1	TRBJ2-7	few	TGTGCCAGCAGTGAAGCGGGGGACAGGGGAAAATACGAGCAGTACTTC	CASSEAGDRGKYEQYF
16	TRBD2	TRBV19	TRBJ2-1	many	TGTGCCAGTAGTACGTCAGCGGGGATGGCCAGCAATGAGCAGTTCTTC	CASSTSAGMASNEQFF
13	.	TRBV19	TRBJ2-1	.	TGTGCCAGTAGTACGAGTGGGGGAAATGAGCAGTTCTTC	CASSTSGGNEQFF
10	.	TRBV10-2	TRBJ2-3	many	TGCGCCAGCAGGGACGATGCGCAGTATTTT	CASRDDAQYF
14	.	TRBV10-1	TRBJ2-1	few	TGCGCCAGCAGCCGGCAGAAATACGGCAATGAGCAGTTCTTC	CASSRQKYGNEQFF
14	.	TRBV30	TRBJ2-7	.	TGTGCCTGGAGTGTAACAGGGAGGTACTACGAGCAGTACTTC	CAWSVTGRYYEQYF
12	.	TRBV28	TRBJ2-2	many	TGTGCCGCCCAGGGTGTCACCGGGGAGCTGTTTTTT	CAAQGVTGELFF
15	.	TRBV28	TRBJ1-3	.	TGTGCCAGCAGTTTGAGAGGGGAGTCTGGAAACACCATATATTTT	CASSLRGESGNTIYF
14	.	TRBV27	TRBJ2-3	many	TGTGCCAGCAGTTTGGGAGAGGGACGGGATACGCAGTATTTT	CASSLGEGRDTQYF
15	.	TRBV19	TRBJ1-2	.	TGTGCCAGTAGCATCCCCGGGCCGCAAGTCTATGGCTACACCTTC	CASSIPGPQVYGYTF
15	TRBD1	TRBV7-8	TRBJ1-1	many	TGTGCCAGCAGCTTAGTGGAGGGGGCGAACACTGAAGCTTTCTTT	CASSLVEGANTEAFF
15	TRBD2	TRBV6-2/TRBV6-3	TRBJ2-1	many	TGTGCCAGCAGTCACGGACTAGCGGGAGTTAGTGAGCAGTTCTTC	CASSHGLAGVSEQFF
16	.	TRBV7-6	TRBJ2-7	few	TGTGCCAGCAGCTTAGATGGGGGTGCAGGGGCCTACGAGCAGTACTTC	CASSLDGGAGAYEQYF
14	.	TRBV6-2/TRBV6-3	TRBJ2-4	.	TGTGCCAGCAGCAACCGGGACGGAAAAAACATTCAGTACTTC	CASSNRDGKNIQYF
15	.	TRBV15	TRBJ1-5	.	TGTGCCACCAGCAGAGATATAGGTATCAATCAGCCCCAGCATTTT	CATSRDIGINQPQHF